This note documents a single TCR beta chain sequence. Its antigen is unknown. TCRdb itself ran the 5' RACE reads through MiXCR, one entry per CDR3 protein. The repertoire holds 100,000 to 150,000 distinct CDR3 sequences, with roughly 9% as singletons. This sample stems from a study of T cells after yellow fever vaccination. Per germline, CDR1 SGHTA and CDR2 FQGTGA. The CDR3 is 15 residues long. Trimming pared 2 bases from V and 6 bases from J, leaving 15 bases between. Study-wide results and limits: Clonotypes found in both CD4 and CD8 compartments made up a small share. The secondary response was weaker, and its peak arrived faster, on day 5 versus 15.

J is TRBJ2-3 and V is TRBV7-3, with TRBD2 as a possible D gene (6 bases). The clonotype was recovered from a man younger than 35 who received the YFV17D yellow fever vaccine. Sequencing was performed on CD8+ T cells sorted from PBMCs, taken on the day of the yellow fever booster vaccination. The CDR3 sequence is CASSLGVAGWDTQYF. The CDR3 nucleotides are TGTGCCAGCAGCTTAGGCGTGGCGGGGTGGGATACGCAGTATTTT.